Included here is one TCR beta chain sequence, with context. Antigen: not known. Sequencing used immunoSEQ multiplex PCR; TCRdb keeps in-frame clones, though not all of them. The table has 100,000 to 150,000 clones, around 90% seen once; the top ten hold roughly 6.3%. Trimming removed 5 bases at V and 7 bases at J, with 14 bases between. Germline CDR1 is MNHEY and CDR2 is SVGAGI. The CDR3 length is 13 residues. This sample was taken from a study of T cell responses to AZD1222 COVID-19 vaccine. Study information: Second-dose schedules of about 4 or about 12 weeks were combined. Notes on the study in general: There were vaccine-associated CD4 TCRs across spike, dominant at 160-218 and 743-854. The sample set comprised mostly white British donors with more females, and clonal diversity was possibly underestimated.

The input for sequencing was peripheral blood, taken on day 0 of AZD1222 vaccination. The sequence came from an adult in good health. J is TRBJ1-1 and V is TRBV6-5; D gene uncertain. The chain's CDR3 is CASSSLPTSEAFF. The CDR3 nucleotides are TGTGCCAGCAGTAGCCTTCCGACAAGTGAAGCTTTCTTT.